Shown below are 9 T cell receptor beta chains from a single sample sequenced in a study of T-cell reconstitution after alpha-beta-depleted transplantation in children (dated by TCRdb to 2016 to 2017). This specimen's treatment or condition label, per the study, means: allogeneic hematopoietic cell transplantation with graft depleted of TCRalphabeta T cells and CD19 B cells. Library preparation employed PCR. Sequencing instrument: Illumina HiSeq 2500. Molecular barcoding was employed in the preparation of TCR libraries, with unique molecular identifiers being used to normalize TCRbeta repertoire quantification. The raw public reads went through TCRdb reprocessing: fastp at Q25, MiXCR clone calling, in-frame beta chains kept. Every distinct CDR3 protein forms one entry, paired with its most common genes and DNA. The sample records roughly 200,000 distinct CDR3 sequences, roughly 9.1% of which are singletons. The ten biggest clones cover roughly a third of the sample.

The source material was PBMCs, mostly from graft donor cells, sampled 360 days after TCRalphabeta/CD19-depleted stem cell transplant. The receptor source for this set is a male patient between 2 and 10 years old who had a stem cell transplant for acute myeloid leukemia, so the T cells may come from the graft donor.

This rearrangement joins TRBV4-3 to TRBJ2-7; D unclear. Germline V lookup: CDR1 LGHNA, CDR2 YSLEER. The CDR3 extends over 15 amino acids. Trimming cost V 0 bases and J 3 bases, with 12 bases left between them. This chain's CDR3 is CASSQDNAPGYEQYF. CDR3 bases: TGCGCCAGCAGCCAAGATAACGCCCCGGGCTACGAGCAGTACTTC.

Only a few counts were recorded for this clonotype. This rearrangement joins TRBV11-1 to TRBJ2-1; TRBD1 matches 7 bases. Germline V gives CDR1 SGHAT, CDR2 FQDESV (reference sequence). The CDR3 contains 17 residues. V shed 5 bases and J 7 bases; nucleotides not matched to a gene: 17. The CDR3 spells CASSAKTGTVKLNEQFF. As DNA, the CDR3 is TGTGCCAGCAGCGCAAAGACCGGGACAGTAAAACTAAATGAGCAGTTCTTC.

The sample holds many counts of this clonotype. The V and J genes are TRBV25-1 and TRBJ1-1; D gene unclear. Per germline, CDR1 MGHDK and CDR2 SYGVNS. This CDR3 spans 12 amino acids. V was cut by 5 bases and J by 4 bases, with 8 bases left in between. CDR3 loop: CASSLWGTEAFF. The CDR3 nucleotides read TGTGCCAGCAGTCTATGGGGCACTGAAGCTTTCTTT.

The chain joins TRBV12-3 or TRBV12-4 to TRBJ2-1, with a tentative D call TRBD2 (6 bases). This CDR3 comprises 18 residues. V dropped 3 bases and J dropped 0 bases, with 18 bases sitting between them. The DNA of the CDR3 is TGTGCCAGCAGTTTCGGCGGGGTCGCCCTGGGCTCCTACAATGAGCAGTTCTTC. This codes for CASSFGGVALGSYNEQFF.

The chain couples TRBV9 to TRBJ2-3, with TRBD2 matching 10 bases. The CDR3 loop spans 16 amino acids. With 4 bases clipped from V and 4 bases from J, the junction kept 9 bases outside the gene matches. CDR1 SGDLS and CDR2 YYNGEE come from the germline V gene. The CDR3 nucleotides read TGTGCCAGCAGCCTTCATAGCGGGAGGTTCGCAGATACGCAGTATTTT. This encodes CASSLHSGRFADTQYF.

V usage is TRBV2 and J usage is TRBJ2-7; the match to TRBD1 covers 8 bases. The CDR3 is 14 amino acids. Germline V gives CDR1 SNHLY, CDR2 FYNNEI. V was clipped by 11 bases and J by 5 bases; unmatched bases: 14. In nucleotides, the CDR3 is TGTGCCGGCTCGGGGCAGGGGGCGCCCAACGAGCAGTACGTC. Translated: CAGSGQGAPNEQYV.

This clonotype was counted at least ten times. The rearrangement uses TRBV7-3 and TRBJ2-2; 7 bases line up with TRBD1. With 5 bases clipped from V and 12 bases from J, the junction kept 6 bases outside the gene matches. The CDR3 covers 12 residues. CDR1 and CDR2 (germline): SGHTA, FQGTGA. As DNA, the CDR3 is TGTGCCAGCAGCCCCGGGACAGAAAAGCTGTTTTTT. Its protein product is CASSPGTEKLFF.

This clonotype came up many times. V is TRBV29-1 and J is TRBJ2-2; D gene unclear. Germline CDR1 reads SQVTM; CDR2 reads ANQGSEA. V gave up 1 base and J gave up 5 bases, with 8 bases separating them. The CDR3 spans 13 residues. CDR3 sequence reads: CSVEGTATGELFF. CDR3 sequence (DNA): TGCAGCGTTGAAGGGACGGCGACCGGGGAGCTGTTTTTT.

V gene TRBV7-6 combines with J gene TRBJ1-2, with D uncertain. The germline V and J ends were trimmed by 5 bases and 4 bases, with 14 bases remaining between them. The length of the CDR3 is 14 residues. Germline V gives CDR1 SGHVS, CDR2 FNYEAQ. The CDR3 coding sequence is TGTGCCAGCAGCCCCCGCGGGATAGGCTATGGCTACACCTTC. Protein sequence: CASSPRGIGYGYTF.